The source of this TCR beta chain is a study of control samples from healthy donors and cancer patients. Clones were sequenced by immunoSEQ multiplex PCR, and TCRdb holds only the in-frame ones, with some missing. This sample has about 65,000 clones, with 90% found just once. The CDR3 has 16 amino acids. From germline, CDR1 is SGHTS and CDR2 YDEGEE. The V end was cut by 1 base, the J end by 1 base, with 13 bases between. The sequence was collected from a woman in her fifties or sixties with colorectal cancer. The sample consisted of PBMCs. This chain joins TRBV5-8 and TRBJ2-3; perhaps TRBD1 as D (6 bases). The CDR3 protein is CASSLLWAGGTDTQYF. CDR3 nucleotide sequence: TGTGCCAGCAGCTTGCTGTGGGCAGGGGGCACAGATACGCAGTATTTT.